This T cell receptor beta chain was identified during a study of CD8 T cells in ankylosing spondylitis. TCRdb passed the 5' RACE reads through MiXCR, listing each CDR3 protein once. The table records about 220,000 distinct CDR3 sequences, just under 7.5% of them present only once. Germline V CDR1 and CDR2: LNHNV, YYDKDF (reference sequence). Between the trimmed V and J ends, which lost 2 bases and 2 bases, there was a span of 0 bases. This CDR3 region has 12 residues. Study-level points and caveats: Seemingly distinctive of ankylosing spondylitis blood was a TCR beta motif formed by eight highly homologous variants.

This clonotype was counted a few times. Its target is unknown. V is TRBV15 and J is TRBJ2-2; D remains ambiguous. Sequences were obtained from blood, either unsorted or a sorted T cell fraction (not recorded which). The TCR comes from a male donor with ankylosing spondylitis. The DNA for the CDR3 is TGTGCCACCAGCAGAAACACCGGGGAGCTGTTTTTT. This translates into CATSRNTGELFF.